The next 21 T cell receptor beta chains were all read from a single sample in a study of CD8+CD57+ T cells in acquired aplastic anemia. Selection for sequencing was limited to patients who had shown CD8+CD57+ cell expansion by flow cytometry. Profiles of TCR beta VDJ and CDR3 were generated from a genomic DNA template. TCRdb itself ran the reads through MiXCR, one entry per CDR3 protein. The sample shows 150,000 to 200,000 distinct CDR3 sequences, roughly 48% of them seen only once. The material sequenced was sorted CD4+, CD8+, or CD8+CD57+ T cells (not recorded which) from PBMCs. The receptors shown here come from a human donor with aplastic anemia.

V and J are TRBV7-6 and TRBJ2-2; D is unclear. The CDR3 sequence is 13 residues long. The V gene lost 1 base and the J gene lost 6 bases, with 6 bases spanning the gap. Germline values: CDR1 SGHVS, CDR2 FNYEAQ. CDR3 in amino acids: CASSLESPGELFF. CDR3 nucleotides: TGTGCCAGCAGCTTAGAGTCACCCGGGGAGCTGTTTTTT.

As for this clonotype: This could be a read error, since a much larger clone is one nucleotide away. V and J are TRBV19 and TRBJ1-1, with 7 bases fitting TRBD1. In germline, CDR1 is LNHDA, CDR2 SQIVND (reference sequence). This CDR3 is 15 amino acids long. Written as DNA, the CDR3 is TGTGCCGGTAGTGTAGTCGGGACAGCGAACACTGAAGCTTTCTTT. Its translation: CAGSVVGTANTEAFF.

At least ten counts were recorded for this clonotype. The CDR3 DNA reads TGTGCCAGCAGTTTAGGACAACCGAACACCGGGGAGCTGTTTTTT. Amino acids: CASSLGQPNTGELFF. This sequence joins TRBV12-3 or TRBV12-4 and TRBJ2-2; D not certain. Trimming pared 1 base from V and 0 bases from J, leaving 6 bases between. The length of the CDR3 is 15 residues.

V and J are TRBV5-1 and TRBJ2-7, with 9 nucleotides matching TRBD1. The junction had 1 base not matched to a gene; V was cut back by 0 bases and J by 3 bases. There are 14 residues in the CDR3. Germline V lookup: CDR1 SGHRS, CDR2 YFSETQ. The CDR3 bases are TGCGCCAGCAGCTTGGCGACAGGGGGCTACGAGCAGTACTTC. It encodes CASSLATGGYEQYF. Combining the CDR3 with reference TRBV5-1 and TRBJ2-7 gives the whole variable domain KAGVTQTPRYLIKTRGQQVTLSCSPISGHRSVSWYQQTPGQGLQFLFEYFSETQRNKGNFPGRFSGRQFSNSRSEMNVSTLELGDSALYLCASSLATGGYEQYFGPGTRLTVT.

The sample holds many counts of this clonotype. V and J are TRBV6-1 and TRBJ2-7, with 7 bases that match TRBD1. The V segment lost 5 bases and the J segment 0 bases; nucleotides outside the gene matches: 4. Germline V gene lookup returns CDR1 MNHNS and CDR2 SASEGT. This CDR3 has 14 residues. CDR3 sequence: CASSRQGLSYEQYF. CDR3 nucleotides: TGTGCCAGCAGTCGACAGGGTCTCTCCTACGAGCAGTACTTC.

As to this clonotype: Just one base apart from a much larger clone, this may be a read error. The chain uses TRBV4-1 and TRBJ1-5, with 7 nucleotides matching TRBD1. Germline lookup yields CDR1 MGHRA and CDR2 YSYEKL. The ends lost 0 bases at V and 15 bases at J; junction bases unmatched: 11. CDR3 size: 14 residues. CDR3 sequence (DNA): TGCGCCAGCAGCCAAGAGACAGGGAGTTGGTCCCGGCATTTT. This translates into CASSQETGSWSRHF.

Ten or more counts support this clonotype. The chain is built from TRBV10-3 and TRBJ2-3; 9 nucleotides match TRBD2. J was trimmed by 6 bases and V by 4 bases; bases with no gene match: 11. The CDR3 has 16 residues. The germline CDR1 and CDR2 sequences are ENHRY and SYGVKD. The CDR3: CAISVQAGGPPDTQYF. The CDR3 DNA is TGTGCCATCAGTGTGCAAGCGGGGGGCCCGCCGGATACGCAGTATTTT.

A few counts support this clonotype. This CDR3 fails to terminate in the conserved phenylalanine or tryptophan, so it likely reflects a read error. The chain employs TRBV7-8 and TRBJ1-6; 10 bases match TRBD1. CDR1 is SGHVS, CDR2 FQNEAQ, per germline. Trimming took 3 bases from V and 0 from J; bases not matched to a gene: 2. This CDR3 is 17 amino acids long. In nucleotides, the CDR3 is TGTGCCAGCAGCTTTGGACAGGGGGACTCCTATAATTCACCCCTCCACCTT. Residues: CASSFGQGDSYNSPLHL.

In this sample, this clonotype turned up a few times. The V call is TRBV18, the J call TRBJ1-6; TRBD1 is a possible D gene (6 bases). The ends were cut back, 3 bases at V and 6 bases at J, with 12 bases in the middle. This CDR3 comprises 15 residues. Germline CDR1 is KGHSH and CDR2 is LQKENI. Written as DNA, the CDR3 is TGTGCCAGCTCACCCCTCGGACAGTTTAATTCACCCCTCCACTTT. Translation gives CASSPLGQFNSPLHF.

CDR3 nucleotide sequence: TGCAGCGTTGTGGCCAGCGGGGGGTCGGTAGATACGCAGTATTTT. Amino acids: CSVVASGGSVDTQYF. V usage is TRBV29-1 and J usage is TRBJ2-3; 9 positions match TRBD2. CDR3 length equals 15 residues. Germline-derived CDR1 and CDR2 are SQVTM and ANQGSEA. J lost 5 bases, V lost 4 bases, and 10 bases had no gene match.

The genes are TRBV2 and TRBJ1-2, with D perhaps matching TRBD1 (6 bases). V lost 9 bases and J 8 bases, leaving 16 bases between the germline ends. The CDR3 sequence is 12 residues long. Germline CDR1 reads SNHLY; CDR2 reads FYNNEI. This CDR3 is CASSGDLWGYTF. Here the CDR3 DNA reads TGTGCCAGTTCAGGGGATCTATGGGGCTACACCTTC. Variable domain in full (rest from reference TRBV2 and TRBJ1-2): EPEVTQTPSHQVTQMGQEVILRCVPISNHLYFYWYRQILGQKVEFLVSFYNNEISEKSEIFDDQFSVERPDGSNFTLKIRSTKLEDSAMYFCASSGDLWGYTFGSGTRLTVV.

CDR3 DNA sequence: TGTGCCAGCAGCTTACGCGGGATCACCTACGAGCAGTACTTC. It encodes CASSLRGITYEQYF. The chain couples TRBV7-9 to TRBJ2-7; the D gene is possibly TRBD2 (6 bases). Germline V gene lookup returns CDR1 SEHNR and CDR2 FQNEAQ (reference sequence). The V gene lost 2 bases and the J gene lost 2 bases, with 10 bases spanning the gap. This CDR3 contains 14 residues.

The chain carries TRBV15 and TRBJ2-2; D is possibly TRBD2 (5 bases). The V gene lost 0 bases and the J gene lost 4 bases, with 15 bases spanning the gap. Per germline, CDR1 LNHNV and CDR2 YYDKDF (reference sequence). The CDR3 has 17 residues. DNA of the CDR3: TGTGCCACCAGCAGAGATTTTCCCGGGATGGGCACCGGGGAGCTGTTTTTT. Translated, it gives CATSRDFPGMGTGELFF. Full variable domain (remainder filled in from reference TRBV15 and TRBJ2-2): DAMVIQNPRYQVTQFGKPVTLSCSQTLNHNVMYWYQQKSSQAPKLLFHYYDKDFNNEADTPDNFQSRRPNTSFCFLDIRSPGLGDTAMYLCATSRDFPGMGTGELFFGEGSRLTVL.

The chain is built from TRBV2 and TRBJ1-6; the match to TRBD1 covers 7 bases. Germline V gene data show CDR1 as SNHLY and CDR2 as FYNNEI. V was clipped by 6 bases and J by 7 bases; unmatched bases: 6. The CDR3 loop spans 14 amino acids. This CDR3 reads CASSKGTANSPLHF. CDR3 coding DNA: TGTGCCAGCAGCAAGGGGACAGCCAATTCACCCCTCCACTTT.

The gene calls are TRBV10-3 and TRBJ2-7, with 7 nucleotides matching TRBD1. The CDR3 extends over 12 amino acids. Germline V CDR1 and CDR2: ENHRY, SYGVKD. The J segment lost 6 bases and the V segment lost 8 bases, leaving 7 bases of the junction unmatched. CDR3 nucleotide sequence: TGTGCCATCGCACAGGGGTCAGGCGAGCAGTACTTC. Encoded protein: CAIAQGSGEQYF.

This clonotype was found many times. The V gene is TRBV20-1, the J gene TRBJ2-7, with 8 bases fitting TRBD2. Trimming cost V 3 bases and J 5 bases; bases outside gene matches: 15. The CDR3 covers 16 residues. Germline V lookup: CDR1 DFQATT, CDR2 SNEGSKA (reference sequence). CDR3 sequence reads: CSARDPSGGLPNEQYF. For the CDR3, the DNA is TGCAGTGCTAGGGACCCGAGCGGGGGCCTTCCTAACGAGCAGTACTTC.

V is TRBV5-4 and J is TRBJ2-2; D may match TRBD1 or TRBD2 (5 bases each). Germline loops: CDR1 SGHNT, CDR2 YYREEE (reference sequence). Trimming cost V 2 bases and J 1 base, with 6 bases left between them. The CDR3 is 14 amino acids. DNA of the CDR3: TGTGCCAGCAGCTTTGGGGGGAACACCGGGGAGCTGTTTTTT. Its protein product is CASSFGGNTGELFF.

This clonotype was found many times. The chain combines TRBV9 with TRBJ1-1; no reliable D call. The germline gives CDR1 SGDLS, CDR2 YYNGEE. V was cut by 0 bases and J by 1 base, with 10 bases left in between. This CDR3 spans 15 amino acids. The CDR3 sequence is CASSVERVANTEAFF. The CDR3 nucleotides read TGTGCCAGCAGCGTAGAGAGGGTCGCGAACACTGAAGCTTTCTTT.

The gene calls are TRBV10-3 and TRBJ2-7; 7 bases line up with TRBD1. After removal of 6 bases from V and 2 bases from J, the junction contained 4 bases not matched to a gene. From germline, CDR1 is ENHRY and CDR2 SYGVKD. The CDR3 contains 13 residues. The CDR3, as DNA: TGTGCCATCAGGTCCGGACAGGCCTACGAGCAGTACTTC. Translating gives CAIRSGQAYEQYF.

The V and J genes are TRBV27 and TRBJ1-6, with a possible D match to TRBD1 (5 bases). CDR1 is MNHEY and CDR2 is SMNVEV in the germline V gene (reference sequence). Trimming stripped 3 bases from V and 4 bases from J, with 7 bases between. The CDR3 covers 14 residues. Here the CDR3 reads CASSLGPYNSPLHF. The CDR3 DNA is TGTGCCAGCAGTTTGGGGCCATATAATTCACCCCTCCACTTT.

Concerning this clonotype itself: A read error may produce the germline difference seen at one junction end. This chain joins TRBV2 and TRBJ2-3, with a possible D match to TRBD2 (5 bases). CDR1 and CDR2 (germline): SNHLY, FYNNEI. The CDR3 loop spans 14 amino acids. CDR3 in amino acids: CASGSWTSTDTQYF. CDR3 sequence (DNA): TGCGCCAGCGGTTCATGGACTAGCACAGATACGCAGTATTTT.